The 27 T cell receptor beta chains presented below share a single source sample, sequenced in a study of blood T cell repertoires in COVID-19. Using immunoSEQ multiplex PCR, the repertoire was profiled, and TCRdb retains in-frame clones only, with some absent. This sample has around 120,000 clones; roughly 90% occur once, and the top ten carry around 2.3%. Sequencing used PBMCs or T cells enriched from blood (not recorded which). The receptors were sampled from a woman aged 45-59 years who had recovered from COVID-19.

The CDR3: CASSGPGLASYEQYF. CDR3 DNA sequence: TGTGCCAGCAGCGGCCCGGGACTAGCTTCCTACGAGCAGTACTTC. The chain has TRBV9 and TRBJ2-7; 9 bases match TRBD2. The CDR3 extends over 15 amino acids. Germline V CDR1 and CDR2: SGDLS, YYNGEE. V lost 3 bases, J lost 1 base, and 5 bases stayed unmatched.

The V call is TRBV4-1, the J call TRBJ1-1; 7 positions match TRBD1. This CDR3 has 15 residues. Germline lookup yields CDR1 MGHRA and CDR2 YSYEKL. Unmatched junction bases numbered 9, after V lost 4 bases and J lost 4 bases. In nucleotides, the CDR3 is TGCGCCAGCAGCCTCCCGACAGGGATGGGCACTGAAGCTTTCTTT. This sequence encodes CASSLPTGMGTEAFF.

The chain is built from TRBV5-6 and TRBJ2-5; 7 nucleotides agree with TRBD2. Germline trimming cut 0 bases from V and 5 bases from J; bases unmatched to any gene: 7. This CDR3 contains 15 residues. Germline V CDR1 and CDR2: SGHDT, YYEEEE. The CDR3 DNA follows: TGTGCCAGCAGCTTGGTGGCTAGCGGTGGGGAGACCCAGTACTTC. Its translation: CASSLVASGGETQYF. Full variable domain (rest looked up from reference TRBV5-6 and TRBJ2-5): DAGVTQSPTHLIKTRGQQVTLRCSPKSGHDTVSWYQQALGQGPQFIFQYYEEEERQRGNFPDRFSGHQFPNYSSELNVNALLLGDSALYLCASSLVASGGETQYFGPGTRLLVL.

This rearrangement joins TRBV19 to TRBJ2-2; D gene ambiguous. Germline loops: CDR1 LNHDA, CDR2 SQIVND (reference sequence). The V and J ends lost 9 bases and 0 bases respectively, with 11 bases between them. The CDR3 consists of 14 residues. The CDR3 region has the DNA TGTGCCAGCCGGAGAGACGCGAACACCGGGGAGCTGTTTTTT. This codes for CASRRDANTGELFF.

The CDR3 loop is CASSETSGGAYNEQFF. The DNA for the CDR3 is TGCGCCAGCAGTGAGACTAGCGGGGGGGCCTACAATGAGCAGTTCTTC. V gene TRBV10-1 combines with J gene TRBJ2-1, with 13 bases identical to TRBD2. This CDR3 region has 16 residues. Germline V gene data show CDR1 as WNHNN and CDR2 as SYGVQD (reference sequence). V was clipped by 2 bases and J by 2 bases; unmatched bases: 0.

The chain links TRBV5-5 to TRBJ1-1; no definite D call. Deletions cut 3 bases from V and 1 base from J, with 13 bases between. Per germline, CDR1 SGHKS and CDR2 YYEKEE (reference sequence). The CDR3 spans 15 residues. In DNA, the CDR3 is TGTGCCAGCAGCTGGACGGGGAACCCGAACACTGAAGCTTTCTTT. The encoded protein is CASSWTGNPNTEAFF.

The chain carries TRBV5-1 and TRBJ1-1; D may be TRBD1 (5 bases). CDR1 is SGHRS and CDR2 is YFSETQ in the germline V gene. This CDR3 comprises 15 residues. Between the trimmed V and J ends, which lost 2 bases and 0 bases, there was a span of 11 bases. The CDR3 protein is CASSFQGGVNTEAFF. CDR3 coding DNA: TGCGCCAGCAGCTTCCAGGGAGGAGTGAACACTGAAGCTTTCTTT.

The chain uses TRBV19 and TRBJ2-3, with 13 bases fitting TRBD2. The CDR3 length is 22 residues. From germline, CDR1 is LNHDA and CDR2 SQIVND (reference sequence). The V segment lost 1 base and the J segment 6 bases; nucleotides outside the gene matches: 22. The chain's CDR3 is CASSIGGTGGLAGRMYADTQYF. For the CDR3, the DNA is TGTGCCAGTAGTATAGGCGGGACAGGGGGACTAGCGGGGAGGATGTATGCGGATACGCAGTATTTT.

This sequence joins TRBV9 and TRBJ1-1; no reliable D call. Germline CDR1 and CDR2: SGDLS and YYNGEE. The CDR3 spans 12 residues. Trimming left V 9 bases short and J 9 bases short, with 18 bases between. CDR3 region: CATREEEVQAFF. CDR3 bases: TGTGCCACCCGGGAGGAGGAAGTTCAAGCTTTCTTT.

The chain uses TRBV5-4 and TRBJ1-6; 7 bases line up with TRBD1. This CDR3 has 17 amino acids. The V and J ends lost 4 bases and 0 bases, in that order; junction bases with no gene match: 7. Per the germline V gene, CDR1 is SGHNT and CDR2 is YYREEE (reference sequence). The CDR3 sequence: CASSSGQASSYNSPLHF. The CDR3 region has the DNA TGTGCCAGCAGCAGCGGACAGGCGAGCTCCTATAATTCACCCCTCCACTTT.

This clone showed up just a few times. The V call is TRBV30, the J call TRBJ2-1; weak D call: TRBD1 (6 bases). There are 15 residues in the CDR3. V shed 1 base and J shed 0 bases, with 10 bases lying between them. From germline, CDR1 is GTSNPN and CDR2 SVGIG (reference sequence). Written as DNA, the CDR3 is TGTGCCTGGAGTGGCACAGGGAGCTCCTACAATGAGCAGTTCTTC. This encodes CAWSGTGSSYNEQFF. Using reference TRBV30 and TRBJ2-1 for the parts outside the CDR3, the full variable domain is SQTIHQWPATLVQPVGSPLSLECTVEGTSNPNLYWYRQAAGRGLQLLFYSVGIGQISSEVPQNLSASRPQDRQFILSSKKLLLSDSGFYLCAWSGTGSSYNEQFFGPGTRLTVL.

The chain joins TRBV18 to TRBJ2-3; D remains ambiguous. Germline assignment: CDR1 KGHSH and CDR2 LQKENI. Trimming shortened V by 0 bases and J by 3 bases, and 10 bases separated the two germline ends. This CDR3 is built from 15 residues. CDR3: CASSPPQRATDTQYF. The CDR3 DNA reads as TGTGCCAGCTCACCACCACAGAGAGCAACAGATACGCAGTATTTT. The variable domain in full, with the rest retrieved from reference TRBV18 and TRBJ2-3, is NAGVMQNPRHLVRRRGQEARLRCSPMKGHSHVYWYRQLPEEGLKFMVYLQKENIIDESGMPKERFSAEFPKEGPSILRIQQVVRGDSAAYFCASSPPQRATDTQYFGPGTRLTVL.

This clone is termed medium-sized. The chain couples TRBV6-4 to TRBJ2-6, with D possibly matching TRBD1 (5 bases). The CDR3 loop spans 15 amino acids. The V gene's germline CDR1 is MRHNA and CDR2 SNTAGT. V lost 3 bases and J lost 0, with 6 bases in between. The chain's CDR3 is CASSEDNSGANVLTF. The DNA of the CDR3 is TGTGCCAGCAGTGAGGACAACTCTGGGGCCAACGTCCTGACTTTC.

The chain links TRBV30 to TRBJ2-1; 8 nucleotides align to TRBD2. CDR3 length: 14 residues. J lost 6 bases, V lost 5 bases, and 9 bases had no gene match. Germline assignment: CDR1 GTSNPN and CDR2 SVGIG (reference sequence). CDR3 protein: CAWAKTTSVNEQFF. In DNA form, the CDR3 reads TGTGCCTGGGCCAAGACGACTAGCGTCAATGAGCAGTTCTTC. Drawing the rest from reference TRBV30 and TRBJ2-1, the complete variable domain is SQTIHQWPATLVQPVGSPLSLECTVEGTSNPNLYWYRQAAGRGLQLLFYSVGIGQISSEVPQNLSASRPQDRQFILSSKKLLLSDSGFYLCAWAKTTSVNEQFFGPGTRLTVL.

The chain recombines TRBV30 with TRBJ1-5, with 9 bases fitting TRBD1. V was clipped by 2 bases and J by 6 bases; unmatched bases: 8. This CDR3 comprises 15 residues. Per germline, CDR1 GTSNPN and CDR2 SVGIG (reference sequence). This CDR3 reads CAWSLGGQGRQPQHF. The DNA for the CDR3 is TGTGCCTGGAGTCTGGGGGGACAGGGTCGTCAGCCCCAGCATTTT.

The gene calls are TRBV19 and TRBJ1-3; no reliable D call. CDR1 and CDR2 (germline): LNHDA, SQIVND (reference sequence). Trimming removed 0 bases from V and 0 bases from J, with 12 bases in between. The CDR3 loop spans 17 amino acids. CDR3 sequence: CASSIEGGLASGNTIYF. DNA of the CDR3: TGTGCCAGTAGTATAGAAGGCGGGTTGGCCTCTGGAAACACCATATATTTT.

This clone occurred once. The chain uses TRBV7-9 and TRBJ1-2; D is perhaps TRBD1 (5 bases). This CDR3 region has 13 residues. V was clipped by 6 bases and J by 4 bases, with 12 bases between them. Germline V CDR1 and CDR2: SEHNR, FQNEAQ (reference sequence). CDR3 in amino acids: CASSNSGAYGYTF. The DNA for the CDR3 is TGTGCCAGCAGTAACAGTGGGGCCTATGGCTACACCTTC. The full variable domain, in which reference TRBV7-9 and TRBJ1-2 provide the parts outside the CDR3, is DTGVSQNPRHKITKRGQNVTFRCDPISEHNRLYWYRQTLGQGPEFLTYFQNEAQLEKSRLLSDRFSAERPKGSFSTLEIQRTEQGDSAMYLCASSNSGAYGYTFGSGTRLTVV.

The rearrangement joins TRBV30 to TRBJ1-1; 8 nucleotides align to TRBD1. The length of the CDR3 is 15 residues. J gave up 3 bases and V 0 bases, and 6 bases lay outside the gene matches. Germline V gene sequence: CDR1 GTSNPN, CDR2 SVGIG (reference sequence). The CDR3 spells CAWSVLRGRDTEAFF. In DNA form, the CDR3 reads TGTGCCTGGAGTGTACTCAGGGGGCGAGACACTGAAGCTTTCTTT.

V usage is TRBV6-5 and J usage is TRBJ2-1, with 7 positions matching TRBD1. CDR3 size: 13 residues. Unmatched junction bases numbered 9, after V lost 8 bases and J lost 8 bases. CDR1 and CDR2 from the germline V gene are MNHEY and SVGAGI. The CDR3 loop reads CASAPGTVDEQFF. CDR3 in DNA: TGTGCCAGCGCCCCGGGGACAGTGGATGAGCAGTTCTTC.

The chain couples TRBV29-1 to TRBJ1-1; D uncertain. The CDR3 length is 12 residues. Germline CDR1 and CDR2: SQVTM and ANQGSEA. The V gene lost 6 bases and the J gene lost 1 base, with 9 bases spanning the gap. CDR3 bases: TGCAGCGTGGGGAGAGAGAACACTGAAGCTTTCTTT. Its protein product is CSVGRENTEAFF.

The CDR3 DNA is TGTGCCAGCATTGAGGGACCGGGACAGGGGCGAATCTTGAACACCGGGGAGCTGTTTTTT. Protein product: CASIEGPGQGRILNTGELFF. This sequence joins TRBV2 and TRBJ2-2; 10 nucleotides align to TRBD1. CDR3 length equals 20 residues. Losses at the gene ends were 7 bases for V and 1 base for J; bases not matched to a gene: 18. Per germline, CDR1 SNHLY and CDR2 FYNNEI.

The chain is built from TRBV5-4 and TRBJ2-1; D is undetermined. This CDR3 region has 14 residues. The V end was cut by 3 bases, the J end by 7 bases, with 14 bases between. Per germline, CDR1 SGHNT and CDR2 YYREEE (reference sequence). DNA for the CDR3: TGTGCCAGCAGCTCCCGGATGACGGAGAATGAGCAGTTCTTC. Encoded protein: CASSSRMTENEQFF.

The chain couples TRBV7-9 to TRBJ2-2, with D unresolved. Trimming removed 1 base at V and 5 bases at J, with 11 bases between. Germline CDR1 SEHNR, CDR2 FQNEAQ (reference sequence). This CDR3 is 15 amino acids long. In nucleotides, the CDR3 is TGTGCCAGCAGCTTAGGCCACCTAGTTACCGGGGAGCTGTTTTTT. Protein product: CASSLGHLVTGELFF.

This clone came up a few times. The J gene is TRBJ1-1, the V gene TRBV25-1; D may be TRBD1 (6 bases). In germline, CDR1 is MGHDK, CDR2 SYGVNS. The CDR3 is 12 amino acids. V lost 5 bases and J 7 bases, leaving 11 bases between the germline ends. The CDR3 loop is CASSLRDNEAFF. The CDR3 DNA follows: TGTGCCAGCAGTCTCCGGGACAATGAAGCTTTCTTT.

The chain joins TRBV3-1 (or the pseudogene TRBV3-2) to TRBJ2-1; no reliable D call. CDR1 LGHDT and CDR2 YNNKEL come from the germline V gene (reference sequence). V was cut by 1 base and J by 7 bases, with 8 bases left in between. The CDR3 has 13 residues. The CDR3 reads CASSQGYSNEQFF. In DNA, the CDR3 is TGTGCCAGCAGCCAAGGATACAGTAATGAGCAGTTCTTC.

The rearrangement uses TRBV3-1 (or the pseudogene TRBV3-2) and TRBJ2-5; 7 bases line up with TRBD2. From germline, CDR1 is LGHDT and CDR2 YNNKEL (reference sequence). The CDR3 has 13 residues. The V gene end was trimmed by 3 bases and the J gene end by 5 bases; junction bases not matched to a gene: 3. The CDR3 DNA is TGTGCCAGCAGCCAGGGGGAGGGGGAGACCCAGTACTTC. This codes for CASSQGEGETQYF.

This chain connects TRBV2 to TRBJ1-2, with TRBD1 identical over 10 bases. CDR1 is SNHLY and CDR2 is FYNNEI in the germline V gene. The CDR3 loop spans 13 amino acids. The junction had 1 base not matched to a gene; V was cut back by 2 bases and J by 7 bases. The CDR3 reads CASSEWDRGGYTF. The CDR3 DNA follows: TGTGCCAGCAGTGAATGGGACAGGGGTGGCTACACCTTC.